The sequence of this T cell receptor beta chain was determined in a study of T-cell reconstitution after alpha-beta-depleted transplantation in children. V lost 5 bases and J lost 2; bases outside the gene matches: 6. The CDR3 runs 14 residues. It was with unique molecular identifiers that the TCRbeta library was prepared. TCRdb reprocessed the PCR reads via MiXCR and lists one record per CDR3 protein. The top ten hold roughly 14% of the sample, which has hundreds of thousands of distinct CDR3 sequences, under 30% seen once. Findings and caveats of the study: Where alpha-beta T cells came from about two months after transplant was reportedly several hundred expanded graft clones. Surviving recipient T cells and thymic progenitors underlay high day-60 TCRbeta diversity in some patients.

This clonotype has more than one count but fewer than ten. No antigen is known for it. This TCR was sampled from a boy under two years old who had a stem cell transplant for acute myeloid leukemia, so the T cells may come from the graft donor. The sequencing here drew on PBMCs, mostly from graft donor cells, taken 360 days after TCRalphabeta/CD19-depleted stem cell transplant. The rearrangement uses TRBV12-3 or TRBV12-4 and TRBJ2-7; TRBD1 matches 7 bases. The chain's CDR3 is CASSHGTAPYEQYV. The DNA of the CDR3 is TGTGCCAGCAGTCATGGGACAGCGCCCTACGAGCAGTACGTC.